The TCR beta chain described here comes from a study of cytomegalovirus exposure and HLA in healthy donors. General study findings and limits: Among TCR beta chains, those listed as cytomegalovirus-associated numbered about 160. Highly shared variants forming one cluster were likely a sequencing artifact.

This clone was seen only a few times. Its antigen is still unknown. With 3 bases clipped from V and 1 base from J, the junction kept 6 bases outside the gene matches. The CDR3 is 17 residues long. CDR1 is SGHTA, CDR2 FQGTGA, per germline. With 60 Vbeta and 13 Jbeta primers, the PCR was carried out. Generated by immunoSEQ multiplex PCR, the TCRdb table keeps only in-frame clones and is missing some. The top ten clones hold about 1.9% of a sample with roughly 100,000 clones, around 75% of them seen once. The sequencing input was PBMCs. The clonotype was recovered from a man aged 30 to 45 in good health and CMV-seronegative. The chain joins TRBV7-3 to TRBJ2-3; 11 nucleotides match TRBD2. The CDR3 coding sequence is TGTGCCAGCAGCTTTTTACCTAGCGGGGGGCGCACAGATACGCAGTATTTT. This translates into CASSFLPSGGRTDTQYF. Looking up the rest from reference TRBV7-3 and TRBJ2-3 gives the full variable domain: GAGVSQTPSNKVTEKGKYVELRCDPISGHTALYWYRQSLGQGPEFLIYFQGTGAADDSGLPNDRFFAVRPEGSVSTLKIQRTERGDSAVYLCASSFLPSGGRTDTQYFGPGTRLTVL.